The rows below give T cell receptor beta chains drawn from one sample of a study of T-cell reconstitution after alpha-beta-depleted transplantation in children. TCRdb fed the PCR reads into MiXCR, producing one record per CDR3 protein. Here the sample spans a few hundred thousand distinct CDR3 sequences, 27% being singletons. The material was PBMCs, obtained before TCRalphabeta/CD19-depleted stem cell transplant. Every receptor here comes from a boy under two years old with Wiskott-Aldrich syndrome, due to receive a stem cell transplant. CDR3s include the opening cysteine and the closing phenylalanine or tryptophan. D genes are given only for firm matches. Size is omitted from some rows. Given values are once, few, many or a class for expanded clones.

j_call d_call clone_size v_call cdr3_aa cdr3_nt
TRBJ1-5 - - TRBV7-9 CASSFRAQPQHF TGTGCCAGCAGCTTTAGGGCTCAGCCCCAGCATTTT
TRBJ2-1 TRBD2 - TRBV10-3 CATVRGTSGSDEQFF TGTGCCACCGTGAGAGGGACTAGCGGGAGCGATGAGCAGTTCTTC
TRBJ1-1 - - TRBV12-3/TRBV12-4 CASSFRVLSEAFF TGTGCCAGCAGCTTCCGTGTATTATCTGAAGCTTTCTTT
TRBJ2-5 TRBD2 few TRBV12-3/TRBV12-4 CASSLSTSGAQETQYF TGTGCCAGCAGTTTAAGTACTAGCGGGGCCCAAGAGACCCAGTACTTC
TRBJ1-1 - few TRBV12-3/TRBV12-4 CASSPWDSGGTEAFF TGTGCCAGCAGTCCCTGGGATAGCGGGGGCACTGAAGCTTTCTTT
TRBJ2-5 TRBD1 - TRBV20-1 CSARDPLTGNEETQYF TGCAGTGCTAGGGACCCTTTGACAGGGAATGAGGAGACCCAGTACTTC
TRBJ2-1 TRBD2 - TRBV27 CASSLSRGSHEQFF TGTGCCAGCAGTTTATCGCGCGGGAGTCATGAGCAGTTCTTC
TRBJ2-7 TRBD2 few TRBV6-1 CASSRLAGGSYEQYF TGTGCCAGCAGCCGACTAGCGGGCGGTTCCTACGAGCAGTACTTC
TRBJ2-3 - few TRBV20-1 CSARDHWISTDTQYF TGCAGTGCTAGAGACCACTGGATTAGCACAGATACGCAGTATTTT
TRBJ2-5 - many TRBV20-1 CSASGRETQYF TGCAGTGCTAGCGGGAGAGAGACCCAGTACTTC
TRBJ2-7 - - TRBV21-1 CASTKDRGPYEQYF TGTGCCAGCACAAAGGACAGGGGACCCTACGAGCAGTACTTC
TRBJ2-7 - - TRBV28 CASRPTGFHEQYF TGTGCCAGCAGACCAACTGGGTTCCACGAGCAGTACTTC
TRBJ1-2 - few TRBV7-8 CASSLARLNYGYTF TGTGCCAGCAGCTTAGCCCGGCTGAACTATGGCTACACCTTC
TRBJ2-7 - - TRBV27 CASSLKGLSSYEQYF TGTGCCAGCAGTTTGAAAGGTCTCAGCTCCTACGAGCAGTACTTC
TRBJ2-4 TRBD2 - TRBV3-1 CASCLGLAGGNSKNIQYF TGTGCCAGCTGTTTAGGTCTAGCGGGAGGTAATTCCAAAAACATTCAGTACTTC
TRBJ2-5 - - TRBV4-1 CASSQGQTYQETQYF TGCGCCAGCAGCCAAGGGCAGACGTACCAAGAGACCCAGTACTTC
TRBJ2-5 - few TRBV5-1 CASSWGTGETQYF TGCGCCAGCAGCTGGGGGACCGGTGAAACCCAGTACTTC
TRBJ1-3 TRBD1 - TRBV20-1 CSASWGQANTIYF TGCAGTGCCTCCTGGGGACAGGCAAACACCATATATTTT
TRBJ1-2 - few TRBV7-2 CASSLAQGNYGYTF TGTGCCAGCAGCTTAGCCCAGGGTAACTATGGCTACACCTTC
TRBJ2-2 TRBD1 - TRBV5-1 CASSFRTGESGELFF TGCGCCAGCAGCTTTCGGACAGGGGAATCGGGGGAGCTGTTTTTT
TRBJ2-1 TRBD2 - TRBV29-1 CSVEEGSGTYNEQFF TGCAGCGTTGAAGAAGGGAGCGGGACCTACAATGAGCAGTTCTTC
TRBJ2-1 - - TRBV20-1 CSAIRLVSYNEQFF TGCAGTGCTATCCGACTAGTCTCCTACAATGAGCAGTTCTTC
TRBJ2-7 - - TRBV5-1 CASSLWGRREQYF TGCGCCAGCAGCTTGTGGGGCCGTCGGGAGCAGTACTTC
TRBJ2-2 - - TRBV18 CASSPRSTSNTGELFF TGTGCCAGCTCACCAAGGTCCACTTCGAACACCGGGGAGCTGTTTTTT
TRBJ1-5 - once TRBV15 CATSSQGNQPQHF TGTGCCACCAGCAGCCAAGGGAATCAGCCCCAGCATTTT
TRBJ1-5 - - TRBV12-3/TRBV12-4 CASSLFGLEHQPQHF TGTGCCAGCAGTTTGTTCGGCCTAGAGCATCAGCCCCAGCATTTT
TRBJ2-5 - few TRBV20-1 CSASPGGETQYF TGCAGTGCTAGTCCAGGAGGAGAGACCCAGTACTTC
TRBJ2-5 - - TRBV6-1 CASSVSGLGGETQYF TGTGCCAGCAGTGTATCGGGCCTTGGGGGAGAGACCCAGTACTTC
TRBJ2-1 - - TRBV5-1 CASSLDLRDGHNEQFF TGCGCCAGCAGCTTGGATTTACGGGACGGGCACAATGAGCAGTTCTTC
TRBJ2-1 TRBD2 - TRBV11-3 CASSLDSGSFHEQFF TGTGCCAGCAGCTTAGATAGCGGGAGTTTCCATGAGCAGTTCTTC
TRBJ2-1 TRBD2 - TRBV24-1 CATSGLAGGFNEQFF TGTGCCACCAGTGGGCTAGCGGGAGGTTTCAATGAGCAGTTCTTC
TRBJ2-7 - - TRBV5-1 CASSSDWSSYEQYF TGCGCCAGCAGCTCTGATTGGAGCTCCTACGAGCAGTACTTC
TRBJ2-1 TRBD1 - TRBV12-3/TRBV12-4 CASSDRDPYNEQFF TGTGCCAGCAGTGACAGGGACCCATACAATGAGCAGTTCTTC
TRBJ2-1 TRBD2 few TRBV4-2 CASSQDLAGASYNEQFF TGTGCCAGCAGCCAAGATCTAGCGGGAGCCTCCTACAATGAGCAGTTCTTC
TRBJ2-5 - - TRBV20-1 CSAIGTQETQYF TGCAGTGCTATCGGGACCCAAGAGACCCAGTACTTC
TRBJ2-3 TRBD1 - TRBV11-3 CASSFQGAQDTQYF TGTGCCAGCAGCTTTCAGGGGGCGCAGGATACGCAGTATTTT
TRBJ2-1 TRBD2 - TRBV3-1 CASSQRLAGPNEQFF TGTGCCAGCAGCCAACGACTAGCGGGTCCCAATGAGCAGTTCTTC
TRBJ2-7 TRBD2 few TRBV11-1 CASSLPSGSDEQYF TGTGCCAGCAGCTTACCTAGCGGGAGTGACGAGCAGTACTTC
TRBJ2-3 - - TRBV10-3 CAISESGTALSTDTQYF TGTGCCATCAGTGAGTCCGGGACGGCCCTTAGCACAGATACGCAGTATTTT
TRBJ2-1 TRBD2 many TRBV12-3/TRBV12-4 CASSSGLAGEGNEQFF TGTGCCAGCAGTTCGGGACTAGCGGGAGAAGGAAATGAGCAGTTCTTC
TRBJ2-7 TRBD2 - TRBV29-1 CSVTSDSSYEQYF TGCAGCGTTACTAGCGACAGCTCCTACGAGCAGTACTTC
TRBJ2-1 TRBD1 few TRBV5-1 CASFQGVRLDGYNEQFF TGCGCCAGTTTCCAGGGGGTGCGGCTTGACGGCTACAATGAGCAGTTCTTC
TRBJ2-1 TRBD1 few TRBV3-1 CASSEPGQDNEQFF TGTGCCAGCAGTGAGCCGGGACAGGACAATGAGCAGTTCTTC